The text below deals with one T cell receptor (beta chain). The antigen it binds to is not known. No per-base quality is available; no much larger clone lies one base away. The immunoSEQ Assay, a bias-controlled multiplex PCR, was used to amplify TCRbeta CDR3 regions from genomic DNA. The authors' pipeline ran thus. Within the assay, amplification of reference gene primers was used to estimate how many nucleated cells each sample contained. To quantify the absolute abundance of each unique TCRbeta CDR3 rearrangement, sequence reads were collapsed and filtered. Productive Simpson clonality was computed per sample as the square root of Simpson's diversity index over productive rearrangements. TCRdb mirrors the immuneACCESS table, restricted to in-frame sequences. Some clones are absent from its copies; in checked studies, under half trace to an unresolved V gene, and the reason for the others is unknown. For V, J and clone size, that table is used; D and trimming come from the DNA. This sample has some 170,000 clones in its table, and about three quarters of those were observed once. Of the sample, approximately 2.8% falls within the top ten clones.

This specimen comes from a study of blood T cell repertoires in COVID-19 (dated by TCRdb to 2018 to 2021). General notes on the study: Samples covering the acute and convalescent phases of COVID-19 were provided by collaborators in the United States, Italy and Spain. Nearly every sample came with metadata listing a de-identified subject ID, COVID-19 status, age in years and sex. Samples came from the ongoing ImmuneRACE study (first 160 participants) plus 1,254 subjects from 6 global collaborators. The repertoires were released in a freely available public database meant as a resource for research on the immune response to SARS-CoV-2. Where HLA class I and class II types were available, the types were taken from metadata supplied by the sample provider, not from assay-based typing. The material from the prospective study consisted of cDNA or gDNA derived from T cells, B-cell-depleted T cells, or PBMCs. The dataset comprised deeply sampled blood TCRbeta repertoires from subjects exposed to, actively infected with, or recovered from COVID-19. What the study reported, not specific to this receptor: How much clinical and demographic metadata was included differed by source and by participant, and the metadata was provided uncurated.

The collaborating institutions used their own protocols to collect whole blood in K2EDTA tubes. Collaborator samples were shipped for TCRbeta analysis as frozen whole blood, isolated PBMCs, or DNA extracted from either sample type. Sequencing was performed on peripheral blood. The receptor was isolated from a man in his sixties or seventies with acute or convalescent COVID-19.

The CDR3 protein sequence reads: CASSLRGSTNEQYF. The DNA is TGTGCCAGCAGCTTACGCGGGAGTACCAACGAGCAGTACTTC. The rearranged segments are TRBV7-6 and TRBJ2-7; the central 7 bases match TRBD2. The germline V gene gives CDR1 as SGHVS and CDR2 as FNYEAQ. From its cysteine to its phenylalanine, the CDR3 spans 14 amino acids. Only CDR3 DNA remains: 42 bases, in frame from the first base. V and J are trimmed by 2 bases and 5 bases, and the gene matches miss 6 bases of the junction.